The source of this TCR beta chain is a study of T cell repertoires in cytomegalovirus infection (dated by TCRdb to between 2018 and 2021). Background for the entire study: Donor HLA type was relevant to the analysis, as public TCR beta signatures indicated carriage of CMV infection together with the matching HLA type.

Sequenced on an Illumina HiSeq 1500. TCRdb passed the public sequencing reads through fastp at Q25 and MiXCR, retaining productive beta sequences. Rows with one shared CDR3 protein collapse into an entry with the most common genes and DNA. A total of about 310,000 distinct CDR3 sequences appear in this sample, around a sixth of them only once. The ten largest clonotypes hold 12% of the sample. Summary of the overall study and its limitations: In the ex vivo response, HLA-C-restricted CMV-specific TCR beta clonotypes were dominant, and in two of eight donors the single most frequent clonotype came from this HLA-C-restricted group. Carriers of CMV infection plus the relevant HLA type were discriminated by the cumulative frequency of public TCR beta family members in the study cohort and in an independent roughly 350-donor cohort.

Concerning this clonotype: Its antigen is still unknown. No much larger clonotype is one base removed from it; base qualities were not supplied.

Clipping removes 6 bases from V and 6 bases from J, with 10 as the unmatched junction base count. The CDR3 sequence holds 14 residues, the cysteine and phenylalanine included. Solely the CDR3 DNA is kept, with 42 bases framed from the first base. This TCR was sampled from a human donor in good health (CMV status not recorded). Some clones in this sample may be carry-over from other donors' samples. The sequencing input was PBMCs. The chain is encoded by TRBV12-3 or TRBV12-4 joined to TRBJ1-1; 7 nucleotides in the junction match TRBD1. This receptor has the CDR3 CASRTKGDSSEAFF. The DNA reads TGTGCCAGCAGGACAAAAGGGGACAGTTCTGAAGCTTTCTTT.